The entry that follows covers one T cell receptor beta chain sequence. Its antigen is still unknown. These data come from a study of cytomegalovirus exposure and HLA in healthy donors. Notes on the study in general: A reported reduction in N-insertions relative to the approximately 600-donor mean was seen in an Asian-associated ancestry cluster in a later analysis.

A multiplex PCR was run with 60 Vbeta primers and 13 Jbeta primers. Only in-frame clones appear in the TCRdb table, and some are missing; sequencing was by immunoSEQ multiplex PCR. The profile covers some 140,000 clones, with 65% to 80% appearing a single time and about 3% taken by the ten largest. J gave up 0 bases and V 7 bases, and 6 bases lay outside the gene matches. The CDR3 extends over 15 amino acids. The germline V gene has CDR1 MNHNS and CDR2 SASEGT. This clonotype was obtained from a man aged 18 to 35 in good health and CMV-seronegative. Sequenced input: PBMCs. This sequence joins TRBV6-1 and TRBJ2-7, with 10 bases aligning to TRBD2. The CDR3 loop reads CASIFSGGLSYEQYF. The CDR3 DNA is TGTGCCAGCATTTTTAGCGGGGGGCTCTCCTACGAGCAGTACTTC.